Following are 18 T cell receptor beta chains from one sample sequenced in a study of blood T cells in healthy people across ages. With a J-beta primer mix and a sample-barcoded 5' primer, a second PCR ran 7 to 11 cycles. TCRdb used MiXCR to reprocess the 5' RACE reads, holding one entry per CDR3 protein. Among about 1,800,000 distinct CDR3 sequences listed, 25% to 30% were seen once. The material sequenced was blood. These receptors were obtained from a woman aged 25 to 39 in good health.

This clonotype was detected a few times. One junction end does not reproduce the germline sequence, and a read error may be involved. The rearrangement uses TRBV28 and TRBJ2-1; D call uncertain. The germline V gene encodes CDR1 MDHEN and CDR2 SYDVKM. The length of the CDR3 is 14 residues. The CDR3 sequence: CASRSSETYNEQFF. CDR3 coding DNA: TGTGCTAGCAGATCAAGCGAAACCTACAATGAGCAGTTCTTC.

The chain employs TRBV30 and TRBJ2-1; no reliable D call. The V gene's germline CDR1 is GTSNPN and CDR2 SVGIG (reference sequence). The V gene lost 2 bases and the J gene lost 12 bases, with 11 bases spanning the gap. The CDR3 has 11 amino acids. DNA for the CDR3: TGTGCCTGGAGTTCCGACCCTGTGCAGTTCTTC. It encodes CAWSSDPVQFF.

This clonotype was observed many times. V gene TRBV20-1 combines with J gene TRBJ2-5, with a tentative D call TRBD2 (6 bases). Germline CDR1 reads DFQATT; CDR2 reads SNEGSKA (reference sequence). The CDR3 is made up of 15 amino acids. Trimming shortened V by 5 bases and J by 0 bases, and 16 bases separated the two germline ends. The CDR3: CSAPRLRDHQETQYF. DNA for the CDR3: TGCAGTGCTCCCCGCCTGCGGGACCACCAAGAGACCCAGTACTTC.

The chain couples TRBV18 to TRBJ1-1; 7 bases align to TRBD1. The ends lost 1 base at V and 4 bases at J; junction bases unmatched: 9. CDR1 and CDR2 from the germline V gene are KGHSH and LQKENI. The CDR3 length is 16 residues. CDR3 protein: CASSPRLTGAATEAFF. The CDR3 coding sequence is TGTGCCAGCTCACCACGCTTAACAGGGGCGGCCACTGAAGCTTTCTTT.

This CDR3 is CASSTRGAGTEAFF. For the CDR3, the DNA is TGTGCCAGCAGTACCCGGGGGGCAGGCACTGAAGCTTTCTTT. V is TRBV12-3 or TRBV12-4 and J is TRBJ1-1; weak D call: TRBD1 (6 bases). Trimming shortened V by 5 bases and J by 4 bases, and 14 bases separated the two germline ends. This CDR3 is 14 amino acids long.

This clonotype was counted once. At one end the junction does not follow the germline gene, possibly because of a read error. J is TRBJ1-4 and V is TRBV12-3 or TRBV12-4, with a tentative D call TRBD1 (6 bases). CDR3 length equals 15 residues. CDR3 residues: CASSSHRATNEKRFF. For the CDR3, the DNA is TGTGCCAGCAGTTCCCACAGGGCAACTAATGAAAAACGGTTTTTT.

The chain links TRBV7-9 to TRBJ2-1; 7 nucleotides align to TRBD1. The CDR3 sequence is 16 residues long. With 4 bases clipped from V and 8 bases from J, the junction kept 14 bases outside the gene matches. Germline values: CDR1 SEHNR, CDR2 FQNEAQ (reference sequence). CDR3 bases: TGTGCCAGCAGCTCCCCGGGACAGCAAAACTCCTATGAGCAGTTCTTC. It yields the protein CASSSPGQQNSYEQFF.

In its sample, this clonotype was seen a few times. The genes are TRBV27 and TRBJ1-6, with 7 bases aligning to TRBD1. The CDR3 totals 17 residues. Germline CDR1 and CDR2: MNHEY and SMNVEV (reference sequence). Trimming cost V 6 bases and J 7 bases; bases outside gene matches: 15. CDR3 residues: CASRYVYRGDQNSPLHF. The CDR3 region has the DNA TGTGCCAGCAGATACGTATACAGGGGAGATCAGAATTCACCCCTCCACTTT.

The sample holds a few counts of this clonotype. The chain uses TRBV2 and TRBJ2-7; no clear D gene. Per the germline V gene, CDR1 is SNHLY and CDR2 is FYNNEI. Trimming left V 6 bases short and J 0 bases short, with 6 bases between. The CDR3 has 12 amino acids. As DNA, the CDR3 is TGTGCCAGCAGAAAAAGCTCCTACGAGCAGTACTTC. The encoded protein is CASRKSSYEQYF.

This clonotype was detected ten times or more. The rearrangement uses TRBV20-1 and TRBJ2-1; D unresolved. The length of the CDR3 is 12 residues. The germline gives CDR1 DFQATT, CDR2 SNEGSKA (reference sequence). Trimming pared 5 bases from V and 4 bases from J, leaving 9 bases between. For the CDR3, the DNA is TGCAGTGCTGTGGGCTTTTACAATGAGCAGTTCTTC. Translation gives CSAVGFYNEQFF.

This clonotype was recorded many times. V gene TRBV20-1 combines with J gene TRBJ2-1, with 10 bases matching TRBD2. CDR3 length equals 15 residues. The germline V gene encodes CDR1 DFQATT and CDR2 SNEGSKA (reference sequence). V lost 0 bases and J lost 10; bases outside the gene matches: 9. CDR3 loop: CSARDGLAGDSEQFF. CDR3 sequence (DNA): TGCAGTGCTAGAGATGGTCTAGCGGGAGACTCCGAGCAGTTCTTC.

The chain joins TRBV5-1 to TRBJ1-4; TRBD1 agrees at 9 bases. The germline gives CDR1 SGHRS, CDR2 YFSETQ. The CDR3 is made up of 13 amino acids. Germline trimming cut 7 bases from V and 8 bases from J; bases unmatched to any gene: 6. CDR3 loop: CASGVTGGEKLFF. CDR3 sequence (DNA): TGCGCCAGCGGAGTGACAGGGGGGGAAAAACTGTTTTTT.

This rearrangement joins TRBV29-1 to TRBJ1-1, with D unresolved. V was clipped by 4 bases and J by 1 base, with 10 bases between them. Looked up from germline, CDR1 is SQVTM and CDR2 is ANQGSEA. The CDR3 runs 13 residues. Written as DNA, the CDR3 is TGCAGCGTTGTTGGCAGGACGAACACTGAAGCTTTCTTT. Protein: CSVVGRTNTEAFF.

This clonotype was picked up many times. The CDR3 DNA is TGTGCCAGCAGCCAAGTTTCAGGGGGCGTGCAGTACTTC. Translated, it gives CASSQVSGGVQYF. V usage is TRBV4-2 and J usage is TRBJ2-4; 8 bases are a match to TRBD1. Germline V gene data show CDR1 as LGHNA and CDR2 as YNFKEQ. The V and J ends lost 1 base and 13 bases, in that order; junction bases with no gene match: 6. The CDR3 is 13 residues long.

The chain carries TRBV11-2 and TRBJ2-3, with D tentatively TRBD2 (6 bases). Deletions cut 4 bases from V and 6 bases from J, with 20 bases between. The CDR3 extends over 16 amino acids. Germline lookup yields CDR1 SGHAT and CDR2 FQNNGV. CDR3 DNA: TGTGCCAGCAGCTCCCCGGATGGGGGGTCGAGGGATACGCAGTATTTT. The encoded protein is CASSSPDGGSRDTQYF.

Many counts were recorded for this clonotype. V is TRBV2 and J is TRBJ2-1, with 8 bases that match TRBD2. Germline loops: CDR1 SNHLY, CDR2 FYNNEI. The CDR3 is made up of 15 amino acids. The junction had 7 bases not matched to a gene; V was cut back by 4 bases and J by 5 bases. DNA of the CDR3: TGTGCCAGCAGTGGGGGCGGGGGGCAGAACAATGAGCAGTTCTTC. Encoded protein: CASSGGGGQNNEQFF.

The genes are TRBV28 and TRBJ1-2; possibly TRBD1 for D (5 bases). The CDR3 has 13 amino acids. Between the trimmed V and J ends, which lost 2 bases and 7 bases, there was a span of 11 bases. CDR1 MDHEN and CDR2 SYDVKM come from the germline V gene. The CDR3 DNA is TGTGCCAGCAGTTTAGCTGTGGGGGTTGGCTACACCTTC. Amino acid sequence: CASSLAVGVGYTF.

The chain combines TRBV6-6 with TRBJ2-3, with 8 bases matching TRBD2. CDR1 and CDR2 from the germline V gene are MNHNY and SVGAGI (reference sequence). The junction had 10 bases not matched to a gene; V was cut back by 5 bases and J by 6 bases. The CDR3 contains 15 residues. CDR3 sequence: CASSQALAGGDTQYF. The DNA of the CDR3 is TGTGCCAGCAGTCAGGCTCTAGCGGGCGGGGATACGCAGTATTTT.